Shown below are 25 T cell receptor beta chains from a single sample sequenced in a study of shared clonotypes between healthy human individuals. Clones were sequenced by immunoSEQ multiplex PCR, and TCRdb holds only the in-frame ones, with some missing. The data hold about 490,000 clones, with roughly 85% observed a single time. The sample taken for sequencing was PBMCs. The source of these receptors is a woman aged 40 to 50 in good health. Some clones in this sample may be carry-over from other donors' samples.

This rearrangement joins TRBV7-9 to TRBJ2-4, with D unresolved. The V end lost 6 bases, the J end lost 3 bases, and 18 bases lay between the germline ends. The CDR3 is 16 residues long. Germline lookup yields CDR1 SEHNR and CDR2 FQNEAQ (reference sequence). The CDR3 is CASSPSLRVDKNIQYF. The CDR3 DNA is TGTGCCAGCAGTCCCTCCCTACGCGTGGACAAAAACATTCAGTACTTC. Full variable domain (outside the CDR3, taken from reference TRBV7-9 and TRBJ2-4): DTGVSQNPRHKITKRGQNVTFRCDPISEHNRLYWYRQTLGQGPEFLTYFQNEAQLEKSRLLSDRFSAERPKGSFSTLEIQRTEQGDSAMYLCASSPSLRVDKNIQYFGAGTRLSVL.

V usage is TRBV7-2 and J usage is TRBJ2-3; perhaps TRBD2 as D (5 bases). This CDR3 contains 16 residues. The V and J ends lost 1 base and 3 bases respectively, with 14 bases between them. CDR1 is SGHTA and CDR2 is FQGNSA in the germline V gene. The CDR3 loop is CASSLDSRRGTDTQYF. The CDR3 DNA sequence: TGTGCCAGCAGCTTAGATAGTCGTAGAGGGACAGATACGCAGTATTTT.

The chain employs TRBV7-8 and TRBJ2-7, with TRBD2 identical over 10 bases. Trimming removed 3 bases from V and 2 bases from J; junction bases left unmatched: 16. The CDR3 spans 19 residues. CDR1 and CDR2 (germline): SGHVS, FQNEAQ. In DNA form, the CDR3 reads TGTGCCAGCAGCTTTCCCAAGCTTAGGGTCCTAGCGGGAGCCTACGAGCAGTACTTC. Protein product: CASSFPKLRVLAGAYEQYF.

The chain carries TRBV19 and TRBJ1-2; weak D call: TRBD1 (5 bases). Germline V lookup: CDR1 LNHDA, CDR2 SQIVND (reference sequence). Trimming shortened V by 3 bases and J by 8 bases, and 19 bases separated the two germline ends. The CDR3 is 15 residues long. Here the CDR3 reads CASSIKAERGSGYTF. In DNA form, the CDR3 reads TGTGCCAGTAGTATCAAAGCGGAGCGGGGGTCCGGCTACACCTTC. The whole variable domain, filled in from reference TRBV19 and TRBJ1-2, reads DGGITQSPKYLFRKEGQNVTLSCEQNLNHDAMYWYRQDPGQGLRLIYYSQIVNDFQKGDIAEGYSVSREKKESFPLTVTSAQKNPTAFYLCASSIKAERGSGYTFGSGTRLTVV.

The chain couples TRBV5-5 to TRBJ2-3; 10 nucleotides line up with TRBD1. CDR3 size: 15 residues. CDR1 and CDR2 (germline): SGHKS, YYEKEE (reference sequence). J lost 3 bases, V lost 4 bases, and 5 bases had no gene match. The CDR3 here is CASSPGTGDTDTQYF. The CDR3, as DNA: TGTGCCAGCAGCCCAGGGACAGGGGATACAGATACGCAGTATTTT.

Points on this clone: The same CDR3 arises from other DNA sequences in this sample as well. The V and J genes are TRBV11-2 and TRBJ2-2; no definite D call. CDR3 length: 13 amino acids. The germline V gene has CDR1 SGHAT and CDR2 FQNNGV. The V and J ends lost 2 bases and 4 bases respectively, with 5 bases between them. The CDR3: CASSLSATGELFF. The CDR3 nucleotides are TGTGCCAGCAGCTTATCTGCCACCGGGGAGCTGTTTTTT.

The chain employs TRBV19 and TRBJ2-7, with 8 bases aligning to TRBD1. CDR1 is LNHDA, CDR2 SQIVND, per germline (reference sequence). CDR3 length: 14 amino acids. The ends lost 7 bases at V and 5 bases at J; junction bases unmatched: 10. CDR3 sequence reads: CASTPGQGLNEQYF. The CDR3 DNA reads as TGTGCCAGTACCCCCGGACAGGGTCTTAACGAGCAGTACTTC.

This clone appeared many times. This chain's CDR3 is CASSLALASGELFF. The CDR3, as DNA: TGTGCCAGCAGTTTAGCACTAGCCAGCGGGGAGCTGTTTTTT. The V and J genes are TRBV28 and TRBJ2-2, with a possible D match to TRBD2 (6 bases). CDR3 length equals 14 residues. CDR1 is MDHEN, CDR2 SYDVKM, per germline. V gave up 2 bases and J gave up 7 bases, with 11 bases separating them.

The V call is TRBV11-2, the J call TRBJ2-2, with D maybe TRBD1 (6 bases). This CDR3 contains 17 residues. The V gene's germline CDR1 is SGHAT and CDR2 FQNNGV. Trimming took 5 bases from V and 6 from J, leaving 22 bases between them. The CDR3 loop is CASSPTAGAFKPGELFF. The CDR3 nucleotides read TGTGCCAGCAGCCCCACCGCAGGGGCTTTTAAACCCGGGGAGCTGTTTTTT.

The chain is built from TRBV10-1 and TRBJ2-6; D is unresolved. The CDR3 runs to 13 residues. Looked up from germline, CDR1 is WNHNN and CDR2 is SYGVQD (reference sequence). The CDR3 protein is CARDHSGANVLTF. In nucleotides, the CDR3 is TGCGCTAGGGATCACTCTGGGGCCAACGTCCTGACTTTC.

This chain connects TRBV27 to TRBJ2-3; the match to TRBD2 covers 8 bases. CDR3 length: 16 residues. With 0 bases clipped from V and 6 bases from J, the junction kept 8 bases outside the gene matches. Germline CDR1 reads MNHEY; CDR2 reads SMNVEV (reference sequence). This CDR3 reads CASSLSGGLGQDTQYF. CDR3 nucleotides: TGTGCCAGCAGTTTATCAGGGGGACTAGGACAGGATACGCAGTATTTT.

The chain couples TRBV5-1 to TRBJ2-2; D possibly matches TRBD1 or TRBD2 (5 bases each). Germline CDR1 is SGHRS and CDR2 is YFSETQ. V lost 4 bases, J lost 4 bases, and 8 bases lay in between. The CDR3 runs to 13 residues. This CDR3 is CASSRGVTGELFF. CDR3 DNA: TGCGCCAGCAGCCGAGGGGTCACCGGGGAGCTGTTTTTT.

This clone was detected only once. The chain carries TRBV4-1 and TRBJ2-1; D perhaps matches TRBD2 (6 bases). CDR3 length equals 16 residues. Germline assignment: CDR1 MGHRA and CDR2 YSYEKL. Trimming shortened V by 1 base and J by 6 bases, and 16 bases separated the two germline ends. The CDR3 region is CASSQGVTVGGNEQFF. In DNA form, the CDR3 reads TGCGCCAGCAGCCAAGGAGTTACAGTGGGGGGCAATGAGCAGTTCTTC.

The count of this clone is one. The chain carries TRBV11-2 and TRBJ2-2, with D possibly called TRBD1 or TRBD2 (6 bases each). This CDR3 region has 15 residues. Trimming took 4 bases from V and 0 from J, leaving 9 bases between them. Germline CDR1 SGHAT, CDR2 FQNNGV. The CDR3 DNA is TGTGCCAGCAGCTCGAGGGGGGCGAACACCGGGGAGCTGTTTTTT. The encoded protein is CASSSRGANTGELFF.

The J gene is TRBJ2-7, the V gene TRBV11-2, with 7 bases identical to TRBD1. Germline trimming cut 5 bases from V and 7 bases from J; bases unmatched to any gene: 5. The CDR3 extends over 12 amino acids. The germline V gene has CDR1 SGHAT and CDR2 FQNNGV. The CDR3, as DNA: TGTGCCAGCAGCGCGACAGGGCTGGAGCAGTACTTC. Amino acid sequence: CASSATGLEQYF.

On this clone: Distinct nucleotide sequences in the sample also encode this CDR3. This sequence joins TRBV5-1 and TRBJ2-5; D call uncertain. Trimming shortened V by 3 bases and J by 5 bases, and 8 bases separated the two germline ends. Germline CDR1 and CDR2: SGHRS and YFSETQ. The CDR3 covers 12 residues. CDR3: CASSYADETQYF. The CDR3 coding sequence is TGCGCCAGCAGCTATGCCGACGAGACCCAGTACTTC.

This clone was seen just once. The rearrangement uses TRBV11-2 and TRBJ2-7, with D possibly being TRBD1 or TRBD2 (5 bases each). This CDR3 has 14 amino acids. The germline V gene encodes CDR1 SGHAT and CDR2 FQNNGV. V lost 1 base to trimming and J lost 0 bases, with 7 bases between them. This CDR3 reads CASSLGDGSYEQYF. Written as DNA, the CDR3 is TGTGCCAGCAGCTTAGGGGACGGCTCCTACGAGCAGTACTTC. The full variable domain, in which reference TRBV11-2 and TRBJ2-7 provide the parts outside the CDR3, is EAGVAQSPRYKIIEKRQSVAFWCNPISGHATLYWYQQILGQGPKLLIQFQNNGVVDDSQLPKDRFSAERLKGVDSTLKIQPAKLEDSAVYLCASSLGDGSYEQYFGPGTRLTVT.

The chain is built from TRBV7-3 and TRBJ2-2; D might be TRBD2 (5 bases). There are 14 residues in the CDR3. Trimming removed 6 bases from V and 7 bases from J, with 15 bases in between. Germline-derived CDR1 and CDR2 are SGHTA and FQGTGA. CDR3 protein: CASRGAHGIGELFF. The CDR3 DNA sequence: TGTGCCAGCAGGGGAGCGCATGGGATCGGGGAGCTGTTTTTT.

The chain couples TRBV2 to TRBJ2-1; TRBD2 might be the D (5 bases). Germline values: CDR1 SNHLY, CDR2 FYNNEI. Trimming removed 5 bases at V and 7 bases at J, with 18 bases between. The CDR3 runs 15 residues. The CDR3 loop is CASSRTPPILNEQFF. DNA of the CDR3: TGTGCCAGCAGTCGGACTCCCCCTATTTTAAATGAGCAGTTCTTC.

The chain has TRBV7-9 and TRBJ2-3; TRBD1 is a possible D gene (5 bases). CDR3 size: 16 residues. The ends were cut back, 5 bases at V and 1 base at J, with 16 bases in the middle. Germline CDR1 reads SEHNR; CDR2 reads FQNEAQ (reference sequence). The CDR3 sequence: CASSVRASIGTDTQYF. CDR3 bases: TGTGCCAGCAGCGTCAGGGCATCTATCGGCACAGATACGCAGTATTTT.

V usage is TRBV30 and J usage is TRBJ1-5; a possible D gene is TRBD1 (5 bases). There are 13 residues in the CDR3. The V gene's germline CDR1 is GTSNPN and CDR2 SVGIG (reference sequence). Deletions cut 2 bases from V and 5 bases from J, with 10 bases between. This chain's CDR3 is CAWSIGGDQPQHF. DNA of the CDR3: TGTGCCTGGAGTATCGGGGGGGATCAGCCCCAGCATTTT. The full variable domain, its missing parts supplied by reference TRBV30 and TRBJ1-5, is SQTIHQWPATLVQPVGSPLSLECTVEGTSNPNLYWYRQAAGRGLQLLFYSVGIGQISSEVPQNLSASRPQDRQFILSSKKLLLSDSGFYLCAWSIGGDQPQHFGDGTRLSIL.

This rearrangement joins TRBV2 to TRBJ2-1; tentatively, D is TRBD1 (6 bases). V was clipped by 4 bases and J by 0 bases, with 13 bases between them. Germline V gives CDR1 SNHLY, CDR2 FYNNEI. The CDR3 contains 16 residues. The CDR3, as DNA: TGTGCCAGCAGTGGGACAGCTAATGGCTCCTACAATGAGCAGTTCTTC. Its protein product is CASSGTANGSYNEQFF.

This chain's CDR3 is CATSSRYGGGNSYEQYF. DNA of the CDR3: TGTGCCACCAGCAGTCGGTATGGGGGAGGGAACTCCTACGAGCAGTACTTC. The chain is built from TRBV15 and TRBJ2-7, with TRBD2 matching 7 bases. The CDR3 spans 17 residues. V lost 3 bases to trimming and J lost 0 bases; unmatched junction nucleotides: 11. Germline V lookup: CDR1 LNHNV, CDR2 YYDKDF (reference sequence).

DNA of the CDR3: TGTGCCAGCCGTAGGGTGGGGGCGAAGGAGCTGTTTTTT. Protein sequence: CASRRVGAKELFF. The V and J genes are TRBV5-6 and TRBJ2-2; D is perhaps TRBD1 (6 bases). The V gene's germline CDR1 is SGHDT and CDR2 YYEEEE. V gave up 7 bases and J gave up 10 bases, with 17 bases separating them. CDR3 size: 13 residues.

This sequence joins TRBV5-1 and TRBJ2-1, with D perhaps assigned TRBD1 or TRBD2 (5 bases each). CDR1 is SGHRS and CDR2 is YFSETQ in the germline V gene. V shed 6 bases and J shed 4 bases, with 20 bases lying between them. CDR3 length: 16 residues. The CDR3 is CASKYPIGGPYNEQFF. DNA for the CDR3: TGCGCCAGCAAGTACCCTATTGGGGGTCCTTACAATGAGCAGTTCTTC. The full variable domain, with the rest looked up from reference TRBV5-1 and TRBJ2-1, is KAGVTQTPRYLIKTRGQQVTLSCSPISGHRSVSWYQQTPGQGLQFLFEYFSETQRNKGNFPGRFSGRQFSNSRSEMNVSTLELGDSALYLCASKYPIGGPYNEQFFGPGTRLTVL.